This T cell receptor (beta chain) was profiled in a study of vaccination effects on CD4 cells after COVID-19. Background on the study: Every well housed two million PBMC, which grew in culture alongside around 10 IU/ml IL-2 and 8.5 to 10 ug/ml peptides.

Clones were read by immunoSEQ multiplex PCR, and TCRdb kept only the in-frame ones, dropping some. The sample consists of fewer than 75,000 clones, around four fifths of them appearing once. Comments on this clone: Its antigen is undetermined.

Scientists isolated CD4+ T cells after a roughly nine-day culture period ended. Each participant was administered two doses of either the BNT162b2 or the mRNA-1273 vaccine. This clonotype originated in a human donor who received a COVID-19 vaccine. Here the sequenced sample was CD4+ T cells from PBMCs cultured without peptide, taken after COVID-19 vaccination.

Here the CDR3 DNA reads TGCGCCAGCAGCATCGGGACGCTTGGAAACACCATATATTTT. Protein: CASSIGTLGNTIYF. J is TRBJ1-3 and V is TRBV5-1, with a tentative D call TRBD1 (5 bases). Trimming pared 4 bases from V and 3 bases from J, leaving 11 bases between. The CDR3 consists of 14 residues. Germline V gene data show CDR1 as SGHRS and CDR2 as YFSETQ.